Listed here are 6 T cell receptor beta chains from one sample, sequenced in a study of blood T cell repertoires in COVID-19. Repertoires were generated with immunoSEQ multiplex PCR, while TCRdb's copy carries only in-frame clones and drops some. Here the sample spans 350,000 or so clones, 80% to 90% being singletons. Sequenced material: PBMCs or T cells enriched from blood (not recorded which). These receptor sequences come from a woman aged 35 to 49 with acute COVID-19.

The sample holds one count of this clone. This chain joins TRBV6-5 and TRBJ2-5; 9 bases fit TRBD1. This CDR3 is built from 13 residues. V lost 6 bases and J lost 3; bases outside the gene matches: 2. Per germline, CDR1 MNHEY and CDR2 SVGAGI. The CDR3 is CASRGTGKETQYF. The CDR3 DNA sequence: TGTGCCAGCAGAGGGACAGGGAAAGAGACCCAGTACTTC.

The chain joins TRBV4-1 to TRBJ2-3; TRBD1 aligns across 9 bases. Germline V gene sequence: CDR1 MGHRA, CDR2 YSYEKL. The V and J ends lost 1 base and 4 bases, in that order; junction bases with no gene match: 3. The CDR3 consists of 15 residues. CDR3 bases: TGCGCCAGCAGCCAAGTGGACAGGGGCCCAGATACGCAGTATTTT. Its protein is CASSQVDRGPDTQYF.

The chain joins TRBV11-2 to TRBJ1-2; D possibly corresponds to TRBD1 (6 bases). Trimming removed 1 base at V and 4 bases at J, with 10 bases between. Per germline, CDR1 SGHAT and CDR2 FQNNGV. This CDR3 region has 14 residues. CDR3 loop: CASSLVSGVYGYTF. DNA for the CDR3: TGTGCCAGCAGCTTAGTGTCAGGGGTCTATGGCTACACCTTC.

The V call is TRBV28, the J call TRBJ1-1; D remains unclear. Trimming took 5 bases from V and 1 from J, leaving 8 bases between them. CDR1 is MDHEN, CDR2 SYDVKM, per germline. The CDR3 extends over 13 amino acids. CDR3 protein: CASSIIRNTEAFF. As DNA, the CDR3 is TGTGCCAGCAGTATTATTAGGAACACTGAAGCTTTCTTT.

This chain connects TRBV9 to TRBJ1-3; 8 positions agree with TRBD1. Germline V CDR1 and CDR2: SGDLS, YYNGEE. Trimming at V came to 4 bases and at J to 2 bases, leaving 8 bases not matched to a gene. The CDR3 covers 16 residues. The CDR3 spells CASSPRGQGTGNTIYF. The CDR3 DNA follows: TGTGCCAGCAGCCCGCGAGGACAGGGAACTGGAAACACCATATATTTT.

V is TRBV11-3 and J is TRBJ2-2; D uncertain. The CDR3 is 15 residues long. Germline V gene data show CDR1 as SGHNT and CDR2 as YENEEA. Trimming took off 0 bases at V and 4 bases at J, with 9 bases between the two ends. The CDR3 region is CASSLEDPGTGELFF. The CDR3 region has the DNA TGTGCCAGCAGCTTAGAAGACCCAGGCACCGGGGAGCTGTTTTTT. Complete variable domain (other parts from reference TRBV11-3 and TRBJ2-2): EAGVVQSPRYKIIEKKQPVAFWCNPISGHNTLYWYLQNLGQGPELLIRYENEEAVDDSQLPKDRFSAERLKGVDSTLKIQPAELGDSAVYLCASSLEDPGTGELFFGEGSRLTVL.